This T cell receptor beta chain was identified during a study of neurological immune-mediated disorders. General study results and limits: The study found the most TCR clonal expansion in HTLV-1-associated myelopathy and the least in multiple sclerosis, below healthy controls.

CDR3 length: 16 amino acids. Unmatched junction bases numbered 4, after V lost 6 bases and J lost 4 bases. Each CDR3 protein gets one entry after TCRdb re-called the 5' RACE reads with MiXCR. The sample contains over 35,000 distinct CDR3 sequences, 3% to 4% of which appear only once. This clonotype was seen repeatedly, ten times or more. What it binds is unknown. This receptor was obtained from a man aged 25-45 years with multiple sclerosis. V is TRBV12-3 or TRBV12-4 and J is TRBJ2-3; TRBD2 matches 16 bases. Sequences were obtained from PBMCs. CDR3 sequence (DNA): TGTGCCAGCAGCTCTGGGACTAGCGGGGGGGCAGATACGCAGTATTTT. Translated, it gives CASSSGTSGGADTQYF.